These T cell receptor beta chains were read from a single sample in a study of blood T cell repertoires in COVID-19. Assay: immunoSEQ multiplex PCR; the TCRdb copy retains only in-frame clones and omits some. This table has a few hundred thousand clones, around 81% appearing once. The sample consisted of peripheral blood. These receptors were obtained from a man younger than 45 who had recovered from COVID-19. The CDR3 runs from the conserved cysteine through the conserved F or W. Fields, in order: clone size, D gene, J gene, V gene, CDR3 protein, CDR3 DNA. The D gene is left open where the match is weak. Clone size is not always given. Where it is, it says once, few, many or a class for expanded clones.

clone_size: -
d_call: -
j_call: TRBJ1-3
v_call: TRBV4-1
cdr3_aa: CASSQETGRGNTIYF
cdr3_nt: TGCGCCAGCAGCCAAGAAACAGGGCGTGGAAACACCATATATTTT

clone_size: -
d_call: -
j_call: TRBJ2-3
v_call: TRBV19
cdr3_aa: CASSPLRDTWDTQYF
cdr3_nt: TGTGCCAGTAGTCCCCTCCGGGACACCTGGGATACGCAGTATTTT

clone_size: -
d_call: -
j_call: TRBJ2-2
v_call: TRBV5-1
cdr3_aa: CASSLASAYTGELFF
cdr3_nt: TGCGCCAGCAGCTTAGCCAGCGCATACACCGGGGAGCTGTTTTTT

clone_size: -
d_call: TRBD2
j_call: TRBJ2-5
v_call: TRBV5-1
cdr3_aa: CASSLGLEETQYF
cdr3_nt: TGCGCCAGCAGCCTGGGACTAGAAGAGACCCAGTACTTC

clone_size: -
d_call: TRBD1
j_call: TRBJ2-7
v_call: TRBV27
cdr3_aa: CASSSDRGLREQYF
cdr3_nt: TGTGCCAGCAGTTCGGACAGGGGGCTTCGAGAGCAGTACTTC

clone_size: -
d_call: -
j_call: TRBJ1-5
v_call: TRBV7-9
cdr3_aa: CASSLHNQPQHF
cdr3_nt: TGTGCCAGCAGCTTACACAATCAGCCCCAGCATTTT

clone_size: -
d_call: -
j_call: TRBJ1-3
v_call: TRBV6-5
cdr3_aa: CASRTGNSGNTIYF
cdr3_nt: TGTGCCAGCAGGACGGGTAATTCTGGAAACACCATATATTTT

clone_size: -
d_call: -
j_call: TRBJ1-5
v_call: TRBV6-5
cdr3_aa: CASGVPLISNQPQHF
cdr3_nt: TGTGCCAGCGGAGTCCCGCTGATTAGCAATCAGCCCCAGCATTTT

clone_size: once
d_call: TRBD1
j_call: TRBJ2-3
v_call: TRBV5-1
cdr3_aa: CASSLSKGAGDTQYF
cdr3_nt: TGCGCCAGCAGCTTGTCCAAGGGGGCAGGAGATACGCAGTATTTT

clone_size: -
d_call: -
j_call: TRBJ2-5
v_call: TRBV7-9
cdr3_aa: CASSLSVRGGETQYF
cdr3_nt: TGTGCCAGCAGCTTAAGCGTGCGGGGAGGAGAGACCCAGTACTTC

clone_size: -
d_call: -
j_call: TRBJ1-1
v_call: TRBV15
cdr3_aa: CATSSGGWNTEAFF
cdr3_nt: TGTGCCACCAGCAGTGGGGGGTGGAACACTGAAGCTTTCTTT

clone_size: -
d_call: -
j_call: TRBJ1-4
v_call: TRBV5-1
cdr3_aa: CASSLAAENEKLFF
cdr3_nt: TGCGCCAGCAGCTTGGCGGCGGAGAATGAAAAACTGTTTTTT

clone_size: -
d_call: -
j_call: TRBJ2-4
v_call: TRBV2
cdr3_aa: CASSRQELAKNIQYF
cdr3_nt: TGTGCCAGCAGTAGACAGGAACTAGCCAAAAACATTCAGTACTTC

clone_size: -
d_call: -
j_call: TRBJ1-5
v_call: TRBV28
cdr3_aa: CASSFQKELNQPQHF
cdr3_nt: TGTGCCAGCAGTTTCCAGAAGGAACTAAATCAGCCCCAGCATTTT

clone_size: -
d_call: TRBD1
j_call: TRBJ1-6
v_call: TRBV4-1
cdr3_aa: CASSQPPGQGGLYNSPLHF
cdr3_nt: TGCGCCAGCAGCCAACCACCGGGACAGGGGGGACTCTATAATTCACCCCTCCACTTT

clone_size: -
d_call: TRBD1
j_call: TRBJ2-5
v_call: TRBV5-1
cdr3_aa: CASSKAGTGEWETQYF
cdr3_nt: TGCGCCAGCAGCAAGGCGGGGACAGGGGAATGGGAGACCCAGTACTTC

clone_size: few
d_call: -
j_call: TRBJ1-1
v_call: TRBV6-1
cdr3_aa: CASSENVGDREAFF
cdr3_nt: TGTGCCAGCAGTGAAAACGTTGGAGACAGAGAAGCTTTCTTT

clone_size: -
d_call: -
j_call: TRBJ2-2
v_call: TRBV20-1
cdr3_aa: CSASLPGANTGELFF
cdr3_nt: TGCAGTGCTAGTCTCCCGGGGGCGAACACCGGGGAGCTGTTTTTT